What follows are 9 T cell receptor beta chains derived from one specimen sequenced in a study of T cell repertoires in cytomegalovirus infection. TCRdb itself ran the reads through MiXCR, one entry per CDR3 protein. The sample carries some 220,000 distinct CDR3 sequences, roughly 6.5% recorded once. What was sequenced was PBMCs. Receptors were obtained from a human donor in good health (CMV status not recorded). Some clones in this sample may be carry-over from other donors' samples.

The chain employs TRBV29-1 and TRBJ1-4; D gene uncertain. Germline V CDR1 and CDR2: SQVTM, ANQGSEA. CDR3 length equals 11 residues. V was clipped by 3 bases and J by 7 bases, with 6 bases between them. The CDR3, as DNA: TGCAGCGTTGAGGCCAGTGAAAAACTGTTTTTT. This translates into CSVEASEKLFF. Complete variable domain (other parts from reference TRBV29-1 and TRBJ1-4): SAVISQKPSRDICQRGTSLTIQCQVDSQVTMMFWYRQQPGQSLTLIATANQGSEATYESGFVIDKFPISRPNLTFSTLTVSNMSPEDSSIYLCSVEASEKLFFGSGTQLSVL.

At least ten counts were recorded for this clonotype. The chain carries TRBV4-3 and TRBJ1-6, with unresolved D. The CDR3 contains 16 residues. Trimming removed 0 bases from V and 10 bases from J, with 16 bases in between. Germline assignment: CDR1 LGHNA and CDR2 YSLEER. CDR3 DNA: TGCGCCAGCAGCCAAGATGGAAGGGAAGGTATATCACCCCTCCACTTT. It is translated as CASSQDGREGISPLHF.

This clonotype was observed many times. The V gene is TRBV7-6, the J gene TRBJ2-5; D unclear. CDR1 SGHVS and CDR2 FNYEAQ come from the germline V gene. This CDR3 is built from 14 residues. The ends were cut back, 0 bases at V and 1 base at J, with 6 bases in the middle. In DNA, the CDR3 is TGTGCCAGCAGCTTAGCAGTAGGCCAAGAGACCCAGTACTTC. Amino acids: CASSLAVGQETQYF.

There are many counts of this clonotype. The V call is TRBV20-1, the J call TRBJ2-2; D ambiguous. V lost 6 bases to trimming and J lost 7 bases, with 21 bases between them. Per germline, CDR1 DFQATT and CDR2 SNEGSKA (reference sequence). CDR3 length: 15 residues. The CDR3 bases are TGCAGTGCCCCCCAATCCGAGGTTCACAGCGGGGAGCTGTTTTTT. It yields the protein CSAPQSEVHSGELFF.

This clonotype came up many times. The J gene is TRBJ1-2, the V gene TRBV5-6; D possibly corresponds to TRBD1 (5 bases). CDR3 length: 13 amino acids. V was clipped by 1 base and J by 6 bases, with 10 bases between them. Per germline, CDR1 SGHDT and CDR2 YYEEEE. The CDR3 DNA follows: TGTGCCAGCAGCTTGCAGGGTGACGATGGCTACACCTTC. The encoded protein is CASSLQGDDGYTF.

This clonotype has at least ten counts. CDR3 protein: CASSLAGAYNEQFF. The CDR3 nucleotides are TGTGCCAGCAGTCTAGCGGGGGCTTACAATGAGCAGTTCTTC. The chain uses TRBV28 and TRBJ2-1; 10 bases map to TRBD2. Losses at the gene ends were 5 bases for V and 4 bases for J; bases not matched to a gene: 2. This CDR3 spans 14 amino acids. Germline loops: CDR1 MDHEN, CDR2 SYDVKM.

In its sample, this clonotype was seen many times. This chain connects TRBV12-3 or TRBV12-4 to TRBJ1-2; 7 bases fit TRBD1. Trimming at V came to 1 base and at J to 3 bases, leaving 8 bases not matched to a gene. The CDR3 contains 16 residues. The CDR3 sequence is CASSLVPRGRDYGYTF. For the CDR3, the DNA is TGTGCCAGCAGTTTAGTACCGAGGGGGCGCGACTATGGCTACACCTTC.

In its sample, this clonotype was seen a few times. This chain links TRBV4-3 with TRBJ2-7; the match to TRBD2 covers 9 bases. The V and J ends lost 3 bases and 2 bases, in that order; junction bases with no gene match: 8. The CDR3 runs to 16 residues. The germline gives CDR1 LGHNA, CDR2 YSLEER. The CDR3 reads CASSHQLAGGAYEQYF. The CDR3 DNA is TGCGCCAGCAGCCACCAACTAGCGGGCGGCGCCTACGAGCAGTACTTC.

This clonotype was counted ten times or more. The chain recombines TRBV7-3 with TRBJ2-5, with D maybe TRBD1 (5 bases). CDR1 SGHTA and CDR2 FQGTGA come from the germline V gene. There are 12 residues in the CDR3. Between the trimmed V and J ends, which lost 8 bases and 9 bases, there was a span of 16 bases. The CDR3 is CASPRDWFAQYF. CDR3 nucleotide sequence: TGTGCCAGCCCCAGGGATTGGTTTGCCCAGTACTTC.